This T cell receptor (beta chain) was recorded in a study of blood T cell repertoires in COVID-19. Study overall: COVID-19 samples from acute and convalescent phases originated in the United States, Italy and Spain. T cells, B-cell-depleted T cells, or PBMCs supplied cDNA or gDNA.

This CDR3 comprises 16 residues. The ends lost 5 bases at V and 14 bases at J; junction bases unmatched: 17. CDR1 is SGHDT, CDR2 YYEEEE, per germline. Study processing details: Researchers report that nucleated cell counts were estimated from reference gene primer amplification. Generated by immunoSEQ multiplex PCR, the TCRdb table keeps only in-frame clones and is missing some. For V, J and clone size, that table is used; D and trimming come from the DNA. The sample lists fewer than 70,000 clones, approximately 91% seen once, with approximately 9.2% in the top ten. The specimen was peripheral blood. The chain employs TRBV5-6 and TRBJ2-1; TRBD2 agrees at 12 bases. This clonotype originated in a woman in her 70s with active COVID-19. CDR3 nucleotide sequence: TGTGCCAGCAGGTTTGAGCTATTGACTAGCGGGAGTGTTGAGTTCTTC. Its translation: CASRFELLTSGSVEFF.